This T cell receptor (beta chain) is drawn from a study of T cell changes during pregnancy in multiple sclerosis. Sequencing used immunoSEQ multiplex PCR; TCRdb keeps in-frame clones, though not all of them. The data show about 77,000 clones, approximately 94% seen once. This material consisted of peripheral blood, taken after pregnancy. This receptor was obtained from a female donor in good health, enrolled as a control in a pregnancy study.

CDR3 in amino acids: CASSLGTGGFEAFF. CDR3 in DNA: TGTGCCAGCAGTTTAGGGACAGGGGGTTTTGAAGCTTTCTTT. This rearrangement joins TRBV28 to TRBJ1-1; 11 bases line up with TRBD1. J gave up 7 bases and V 2 bases, and 3 bases lay outside the gene matches. The CDR3 is made up of 14 amino acids. The V gene's germline CDR1 is MDHEN and CDR2 SYDVKM.